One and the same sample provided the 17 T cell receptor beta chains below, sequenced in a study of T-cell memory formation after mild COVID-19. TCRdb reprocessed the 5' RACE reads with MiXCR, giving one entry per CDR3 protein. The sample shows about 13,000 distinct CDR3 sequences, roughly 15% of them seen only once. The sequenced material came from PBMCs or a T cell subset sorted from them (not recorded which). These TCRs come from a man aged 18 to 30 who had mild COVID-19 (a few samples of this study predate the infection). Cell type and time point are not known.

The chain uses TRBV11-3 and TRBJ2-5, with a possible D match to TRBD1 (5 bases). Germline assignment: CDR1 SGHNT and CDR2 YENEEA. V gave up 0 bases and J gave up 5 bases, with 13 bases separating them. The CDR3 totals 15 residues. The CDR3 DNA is TGTGCCAGCAGCTTAGACGCAGGGCAGCAGGAGACCCAGTACTTC. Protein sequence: CASSLDAGQQETQYF.

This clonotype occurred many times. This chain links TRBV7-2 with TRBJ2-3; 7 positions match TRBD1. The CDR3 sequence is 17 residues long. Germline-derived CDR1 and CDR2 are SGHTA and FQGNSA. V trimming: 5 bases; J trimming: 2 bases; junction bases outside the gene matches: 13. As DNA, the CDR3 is TGTGCCAGCAGCCCGCCGCCAGCGACAGGGTACACAGATACGCAGTATTTT. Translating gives CASSPPPATGYTDTQYF.

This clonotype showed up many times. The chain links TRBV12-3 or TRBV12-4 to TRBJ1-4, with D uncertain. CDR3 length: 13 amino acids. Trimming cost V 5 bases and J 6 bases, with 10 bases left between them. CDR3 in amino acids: CASSPDTDEKLFF. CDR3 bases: TGTGCCAGCAGTCCCGACACGGATGAAAAACTGTTTTTT.

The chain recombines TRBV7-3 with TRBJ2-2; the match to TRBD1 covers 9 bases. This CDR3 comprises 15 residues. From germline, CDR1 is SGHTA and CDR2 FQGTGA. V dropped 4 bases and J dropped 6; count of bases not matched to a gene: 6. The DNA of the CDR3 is TGTGCCAGCAGCTCCCGGAGACAGGGGGCCGGGGAGCTGTTTTTT. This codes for CASSSRRQGAGELFF.

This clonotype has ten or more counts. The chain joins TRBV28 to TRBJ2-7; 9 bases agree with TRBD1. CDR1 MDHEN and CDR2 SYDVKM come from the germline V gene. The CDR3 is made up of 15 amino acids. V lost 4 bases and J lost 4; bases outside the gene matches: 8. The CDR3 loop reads CASSSGQGPLYEQYV. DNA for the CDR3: TGTGCCAGCAGTTCAGGACAGGGGCCCCTATACGAGCAGTACGTC.

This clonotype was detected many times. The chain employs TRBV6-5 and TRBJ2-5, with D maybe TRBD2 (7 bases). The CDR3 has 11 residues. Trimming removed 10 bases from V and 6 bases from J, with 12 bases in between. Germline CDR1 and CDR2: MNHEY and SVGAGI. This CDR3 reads CATGGLKTQYF. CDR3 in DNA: TGTGCCACGGGGGGCCTGAAGACCCAGTACTTC.

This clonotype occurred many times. The CDR3 reads CASSYSGSSGANVLTF. The CDR3 DNA is TGTGCCAGCAGTTACTCGGGCAGCTCTGGGGCCAACGTCCTGACTTTC. The V and J genes are TRBV6-5 and TRBJ2-6; D is uncertain. Germline lookup yields CDR1 MNHEY and CDR2 SVGAGI. The V end was cut by 0 bases, the J end by 0 bases, with 6 bases between. This CDR3 region has 16 residues.

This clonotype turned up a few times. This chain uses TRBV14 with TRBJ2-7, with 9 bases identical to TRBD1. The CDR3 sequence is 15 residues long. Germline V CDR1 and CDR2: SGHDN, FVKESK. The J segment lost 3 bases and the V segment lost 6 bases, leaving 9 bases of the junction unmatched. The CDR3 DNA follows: TGTGCCAGCAGTCCGGGACAGGGTTTTAACTACGAGCAGTACGTC. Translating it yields CASSPGQGFNYEQYV.

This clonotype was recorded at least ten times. As DNA, the CDR3 is TGTGCCACCATTGGGCCAGGGGGCGGAGGCAGTTCACCCCTCCACTTT. This sequence encodes CATIGPGGGGSSPLHF. The V gene is TRBV6-6, the J gene TRBJ1-6, with 8 bases lining up with TRBD1. The ends lost 10 bases at V and 9 bases at J; junction bases unmatched: 17. The germline V gene encodes CDR1 MNHNY and CDR2 SVGAGI (reference sequence). This CDR3 is 16 amino acids long.

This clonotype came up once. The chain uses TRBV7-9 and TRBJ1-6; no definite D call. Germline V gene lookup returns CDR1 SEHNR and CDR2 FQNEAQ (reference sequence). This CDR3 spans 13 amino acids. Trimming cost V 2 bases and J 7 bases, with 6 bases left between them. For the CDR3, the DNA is TGTGCCAGCAGCTTATACTACAATTCACCCCTCCACTTT. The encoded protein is CASSLYYNSPLHF. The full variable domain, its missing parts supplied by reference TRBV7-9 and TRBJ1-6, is DTGVSQNPRHKITKRGQNVTFRCDPISEHNRLYWYRQTLGQGPEFLTYFQNEAQLEKSRLLSDRFSAERPKGSFSTLEIQRTEQGDSAMYLCASSLYYNSPLHFGNGTRLTVT.

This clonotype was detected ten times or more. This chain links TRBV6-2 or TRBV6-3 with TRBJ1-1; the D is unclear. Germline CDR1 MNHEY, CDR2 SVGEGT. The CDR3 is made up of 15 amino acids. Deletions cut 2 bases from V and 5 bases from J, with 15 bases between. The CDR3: CASSYSGSGQTEAFF. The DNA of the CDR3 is TGTGCCAGCAGTTACAGTGGGAGCGGGCAGACTGAAGCTTTCTTT.

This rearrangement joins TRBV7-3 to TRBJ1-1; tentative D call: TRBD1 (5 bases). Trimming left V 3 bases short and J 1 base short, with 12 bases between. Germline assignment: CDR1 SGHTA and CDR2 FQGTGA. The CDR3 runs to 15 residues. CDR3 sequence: CASSLSGTANTEAFF. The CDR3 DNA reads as TGTGCCAGCAGCTTGTCCGGGACGGCGAACACTGAAGCTTTCTTT.

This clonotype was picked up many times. CDR3 nucleotides: TGCGCCAGCAGCCAAGATATAGCGGGGGGCCCCCGGACGGAGACCCAGTACTTC. This gives the protein CASSQDIAGGPRTETQYF. The chain uses TRBV4-1 and TRBJ2-5; 10 nucleotides agree with TRBD2. With V trimmed by 0 bases and J by 5 bases, 12 bases remained unmatched. The CDR3 is made up of 18 amino acids. Per germline, CDR1 MGHRA and CDR2 YSYEKL.

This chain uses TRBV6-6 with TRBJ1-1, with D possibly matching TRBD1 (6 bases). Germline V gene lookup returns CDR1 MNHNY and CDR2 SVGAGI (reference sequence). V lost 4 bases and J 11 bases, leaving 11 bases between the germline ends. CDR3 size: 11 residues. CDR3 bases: TGTGCCAGCAGTTCTACAGGGTTGGCTTTCTTT. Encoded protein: CASSSTGLAFF.

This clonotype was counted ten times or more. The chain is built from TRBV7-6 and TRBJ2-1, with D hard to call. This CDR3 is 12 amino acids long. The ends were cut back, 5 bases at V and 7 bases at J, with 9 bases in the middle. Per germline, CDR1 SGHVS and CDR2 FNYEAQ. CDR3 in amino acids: CASSRNRNEQFF. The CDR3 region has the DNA TGTGCCAGCAGCAGAAACAGAAATGAGCAGTTCTTC.

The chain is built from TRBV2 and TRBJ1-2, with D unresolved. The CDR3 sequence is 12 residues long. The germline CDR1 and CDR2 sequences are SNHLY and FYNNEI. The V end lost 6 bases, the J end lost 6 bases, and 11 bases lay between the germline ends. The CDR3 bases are TGTGCCAGCAGGACTCTTAATCATGGCTACACCTTC. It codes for CASRTLNHGYTF.

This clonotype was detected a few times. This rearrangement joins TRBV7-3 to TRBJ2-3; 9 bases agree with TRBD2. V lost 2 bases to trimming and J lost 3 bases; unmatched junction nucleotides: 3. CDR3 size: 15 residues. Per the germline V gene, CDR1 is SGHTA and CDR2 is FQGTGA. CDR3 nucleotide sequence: TGTGCCAGCAGCTTACGCGGGGGGGCGACAGATACGCAGTATTTT. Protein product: CASSLRGGATDTQYF.